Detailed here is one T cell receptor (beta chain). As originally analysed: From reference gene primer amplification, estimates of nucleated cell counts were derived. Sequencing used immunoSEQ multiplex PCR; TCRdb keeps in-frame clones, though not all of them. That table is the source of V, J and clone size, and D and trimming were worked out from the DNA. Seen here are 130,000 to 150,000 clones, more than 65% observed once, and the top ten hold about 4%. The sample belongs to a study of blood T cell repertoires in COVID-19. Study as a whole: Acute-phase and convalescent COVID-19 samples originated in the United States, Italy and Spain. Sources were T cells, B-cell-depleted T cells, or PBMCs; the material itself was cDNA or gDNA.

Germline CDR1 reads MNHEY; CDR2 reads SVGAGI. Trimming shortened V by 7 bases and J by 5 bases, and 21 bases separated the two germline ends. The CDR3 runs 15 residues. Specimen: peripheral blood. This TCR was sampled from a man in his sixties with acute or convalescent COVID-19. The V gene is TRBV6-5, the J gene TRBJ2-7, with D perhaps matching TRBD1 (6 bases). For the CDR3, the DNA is TGTGCCAGCATCCTGACAGGCTCACGTAGCGACGAGCAGTACTTC. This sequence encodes CASILTGSRSDEQYF.